This TCR beta chain was recorded in a study of T-cell reconstitution after alpha-beta-depleted transplantation in children. Study results and limitations: By one year post-transplant, T-cell counts and diversity largely arose from T cells that were newly produced.

On this clonotype: Its specificity is not known.

This sample's TCRbeta library carried unique molecular identifier barcodes. One entry per CDR3 protein, called by TCRdb with MiXCR from the PCR reads. Here the sample spans 70,000 to 95,000 distinct CDR3 sequences, over 15% being singletons. The sequence came from a male patient under 10 years old who had a stem cell transplant for acute lymphoblastic leukemia, so the T cells may come from the graft donor. Sample: PBMCs, mostly from graft donor cells, taken 360 days after TCRalphabeta/CD19-depleted stem cell transplant.

CDR3 nucleotides: TGTGCCATCAGTGGATGGATAGCCTCTGGGAACACCGGGGAGCTGTTTTTT. Translated, it gives CAISGWIASGNTGELFF. V usage is TRBV10-3 and J usage is TRBJ2-2, with no clear D. Germline V CDR1 and CDR2: ENHRY, SYGVKD. CDR3 size: 17 residues. V dropped 4 bases and J dropped 1 base, with 16 bases sitting between them.